This T cell receptor beta chain was found in a study of OX40 agonist ivuxolimab in advanced cancers. Study-wide context: Under the entry rules, prior anti-PD-1, anti-PD-L1 or anti-CTLA-4 therapy was allowed, and 35% to 40% had some. Study results and caveats: The antigens recognized by the expanded peripheral T cells, that is their antigen specificity, were not determined.

TCRdb's table, derived via immunoSEQ multiplex PCR, lists solely in-frame clones and lacks some. The data show some 89,000 clones, about 81% seen once. The CDR3 has 15 residues. Trimming took off 4 bases at V and 1 base at J, with 11 bases between the two ends. Germline loops: CDR1 SGHTA, CDR2 FQGNSA. This clone was seen a single time. Its specificity is unknown. The specimen was CD4+ or CD8+ T cells sorted from blood, collected in a trial of the OX40 agonist ivuxolimab. The source of this sequence is an adult with an advanced solid tumor such as melanoma, head and neck, liver or kidney cancer. The V and J genes are TRBV7-2 and TRBJ2-4, with D possibly TRBD2 on 6 matching bases. CDR3 in DNA: TGTGCCAGCAGCTGGGGCGGGAACGCCAAAAACATTCAGTACTTC. This sequence encodes CASSWGGNAKNIQYF.